A single T cell receptor (beta chain) is shown here with its context. Its antigen is not yet known. Within one base of it there is no much larger clone, and no base qualities were kept. The source of the sample is a study of cytomegalovirus exposure and HLA in healthy donors (TCRdb year 2017). About the investigation overall: An earlier analysis of roughly 610 of the donors reported about 300 Gb of sequence data and 117 million unique TCR beta sequences obtained from about 179 million T cells. An early release covering roughly 640 HLA-typed donors comprised about 300 gigabases of sequencing data and approximately 80 million unique TCR sequences. The genetic ancestry cluster associated with self-reported Caucasian donors included 65% to 90% of the roughly 390 genotyped donors. The study aimed to test whether cataloging public T cell receptors could reveal signatures of past pathogen exposure. The study profiled the T cell repertoires of more than 500 subjects by immunosequencing and related them to cytomegalovirus serostatus. A separate validation cohort of more than 100 different subjects was used in addition to the 666-subject first cohort. To predict cytomegalovirus infection status, the study combined high-throughput TCR immunosequencing, statistical association of individual TCRs with disease status, and machine learning. A later analysis re-examined previously published TCR beta repertoires from more than 650 donors and added high-resolution HLA genotyping to investigate patterns of TCR occurrence. The later analysis used no new phenotypic data to find candidate immune exposures, relying instead on TCR beta sequences and their occurrence across donors. An earlier analysis of some 600 of the donors applied high-throughput TCR beta sequencing to assess whether each TCR beta V gene segment acted as functional or pseudogenic. Donor age, sex, ethnicity and CMV serostatus were compiled alongside the repertoire data. Genome-wide SNP genotypes for about three fifths of the roughly 670 donors were used in a later genetic analysis, which treated that subset as a discovery cohort. Every discovery cohort repertoire had been produced on one sequencing platform. HLA typing covered class I and class II loci at four-digit resolution. The number of typed donors differed by locus: about 620-640 for A, B, C, DRB1 and DQB1; approximately 530 for DQA1; fewer than 610 for DPA1; and about 450 for DPB1. Roughly 5 DR-DQ haplotypes were handled as single units for association and clustering because linkage in the cohort was strong. Among 398 genotyped donors of the cohort, an average of approximately 230,000 unique TCR beta nucleotide sequences were sequenced per donor, roughly a sixth of them non-productive.

The cohort was made up of about 610 healthy bone marrow donors. At the time of sampling, every cohort member was nominally healthy, though immune exposures that went unrecorded were likely present. The donor tested CMV seronegative, placing the donor among the 300 to 400 seronegative members of the cohort. A peripheral blood sample was collected from each donor, and TCR beta sequencing was performed on peripheral blood mononuclear cells. Genomic DNA extraction from the blood cell samples was performed with the Qiagen DNeasy Blood Extraction Kit. From a lookup of the germline V gene (reference sequence), CDR1 and CDR2 are SEHNR and FQNEAQ. V is reduced by 8 bases and J by 2 bases, leaving a spacing of 12 bases between them. Its CDR3 holds 13 amino acids, cysteine through phenylalanine. Only CDR3 DNA is held: 39 bases, read in frame from base 1. Findings and caveats that apply to the study as a whole: While some public TCRs were present in many individuals, most TCR sequences turned up only very rarely across donors. In a later analysis, most CMV-associated TCR beta chains were found to appear HLA-restricted, with HLA associations seemingly driven largely by CMV exposure. Because counts were too low, roughly 18 rarely observed V segments, including chromosome 9 orphons, were left out of the earlier analysis of about 620 of the donors. HLA typing was unavailable for some donors at each locus, so association tests used only the typed subset. This cohort had only TCR beta chains sequenced, and the lack of alpha or paired-chain data limited which features could be detected. V-gene and J-gene trimming of TCR beta chains was associated with a missense DCLRE1C variant in a later genetic analysis, and the association was replicated in an independent cohort. In an earlier analysis of under 600 of the donors, most TCR beta V segments were observed in productive rearrangements about 90% or about 30% of the time, broadly matching IMGT annotations. Compared with equally common non-associated chains, HLA-associated TCR beta chains in a later analysis were more clonally expanded and had lower generation probabilities. A further reported finding was that TCR beta sequences accurately predicted the HLA-A and HLA-B alleles for most subjects in the first cohort. For the cohort, immune exposure information was limited to CMV serostatus. A cluster of highly shared sequence variants was judged likely to be a technical artifact of the sequencing pipeline. The classifier was reported to diagnose cytomegalovirus status with high specificity and sensitivity in both the original cohort and the validation cohort. Because the 87-base-pair reads could not distinguish some IMGT-functional V segments, including TRBV6-2 and TRBV6-3, those segments were excluded. Several of the top co-occurrence clusters appeared to be linked to parvovirus B19, influenza, CMV and Epstein-Barr virus, according to a later analysis. According to a later genetic analysis, donors in an Asian-associated ancestry cluster had fewer N-insertions in productive TCRs than the approximately 650-donor mean. Linkage disequilibrium might explain the correlated functional status among segregating V segments, but an unknown experimental factor could not be ruled out. In a later analysis, the rate of TCR association differed among HLA loci, with DRB1 alleles having the most associated TCRs and HLA-C alleles having the fewest. When HLA alleles, especially DR and DQ, strongly co-occurred, attributing TCR associations to individual alleles was difficult. Presence/absence analyses assumed roughly uniform sequencing depth across donors, an assumption that may not hold. Three of the identified cytomegalovirus-associated TCR beta chains were confirmed in vitro to be specific for cytomegalovirus antigens. According to the authors, the approach could potentially be generalized to other disease states and immunological phenotypes. At a false discovery rate of 0.05, a later analysis linked 16,951 TCR beta sequences to specific HLA alleles. The study listed 170 or so TCR beta chains as associated with cytomegalovirus.

Library method: the immunoSEQ multiplex PCR assay. A mixture of 60 forward primers for TCR Vbeta segments and 13 reverse primers for TCR Jbeta segments was used in the multiplex PCR. A multiplex PCR assay on genomic DNA amplified the CDR3 region of rearranged TCR beta genes. Amplified TCR beta libraries were sequenced as 87-base-pair reads on the Illumina HiSeq System. On the authors' methods: A later analysis counted tens of millions of unique TCR beta chains across the 600 to 850 repertoires, and some 11 million of these chains were shared by at least two donors. A nearest-neighbor algorithm error-corrected the raw reads and collapsed the reads into unique sequences, merging closely related sequences to remove PCR and sequencing errors. To assign V, D and J gene segments, CDR3 sequences were aligned to IMGT reference sequences. Each retained sequence needed at least a six-nucleotide match to both a V gene segment and a J gene segment. Rearrangements were called productive when the CDR3 lacked stop codons and stayed in frame with V and J; all others were non-productive. CDR3 was defined by IMGT convention, running from the second conserved V-encoded cysteine to the conserved J-encoded phenylalanine. Sequences without an unambiguous match to a single V gene segment were excluded from the earlier analysis of about 600 of the donors. In an earlier analysis of around 590 of the donors, a V segment was called functional when productive rearrangements were above 56.7%, and segregating when the standard deviation between donors exceeded 5%. A statistical classification framework was built to diagnose cytomegalovirus status from the catalog of TCR beta chain sequences. A later analysis assigned V and J genes by comparing TCR nucleotide sequences with IMGT/GENE-DB human TR gene sequences. The TCRdist pipeline was used in a later analysis to assign CDR3 sequences and most-parsimonious VDJ recombination scenarios. In a later analysis, each TCR beta chain was defined by its CDR3 amino acid sequence together with its V-gene family, and reads without a unique V-gene family were excluded. As a way to deal with suspected cross-contamination and a sequencing artifact, a later analysis dropped roughly 600 nucleotide sequences that were highly shared and had low generation probability. In a later analysis, a clonal expansion index for each public chain was calculated from normalized within-repertoire ranks of inferred template counts. In a later analysis, generation probabilities were computed using a VDJ recombination model fitted to out-of-frame rearrangements, and the results were checked against IGoR. In a later analysis, TCR-TCR, TCR-HLA and TCR-CMV co-occurrence was scored with hypergeometric tests, and a repertoire-size bias correction was applied to TCR pairs. In a later analysis, false discovery rates were estimated by permuting HLA or CMV assignments 20 times. In a later analysis, co-occurring TCRs were grouped using DBSCAN, and TCRdist sequence similarity was added for clustering within HLA-allele-positive subsets. Co-occurrence clustering excluded repertoires with fewer than 30,000 or more than 120,000 public chains, plus five with anomalous nucleotide sharing. TCRdb re-hosts the immuneACCESS table, in-frame sequences only. Its copies lack some clones; in the studies checked, an unresolved V gene accounts for under half of them, and the cause for the rest is not known. D and trimming were read from the DNA, whereas the V and J calls and clone size are those reported in that table. Counted in this sample were 30,000 to 40,000 clones; 68% of them appeared once. Of the sample, roughly 4% falls within the top ten clones.

The sequence links TRBV7-9 to TRBJ2-5; the D region possibly corresponds to TRBD2 (5 bases align). This TCR derives from a man aged 35-49 years in good health and CMV-seronegative. The source material was PBMCs. The CDR3 region reads CASGDPGQETQYF. The sequenced DNA is TGTGCCAGCGGGGATCCGGGGCAAGAGACCCAGTACTTC.